This TCR beta chain was found in a study of T cells in Graves' hyperthyroidism and ophthalmopathy. Overall study findings and caveats: Ophthalmopathy prediction by the model preceded onset by a median about 6 months.

A word on this clonotype: No antigen is known for it.

V lost 6 bases to trimming and J lost 7 bases, with 15 bases between them. The CDR3 sequence is 14 residues long. Germline CDR1 reads LNHDA; CDR2 reads SQIVND (reference sequence). Patients showing uncontrolled infection, other autoimmune disease, pregnancy or lactation were ineligible. TCR beta CDR3 regions were amplified from RNA. The HTBI set primed first-round TCR CDR3 RT-PCR. TCRdb reprocessed the multiplex PCR reads with MiXCR, giving one entry per CDR3 protein. This table has 480,000 or so distinct CDR3 sequences, about 46% appearing once. The sequencing input was peripheral blood or thyroid tissue (not recorded which). This sequence originates from an adult woman with Graves' disease, either hyperthyroidism or ophthalmopathy (not recorded which). The chain has TRBV19 and TRBJ2-2, with D maybe TRBD1 (8 bases). The CDR3 protein is CASRYRGGGGELFF. CDR3 DNA: TGTGCCAGTAGGTACAGGGGGGGCGGCGGGGAGCTGTTTTTT. The whole variable domain, remainder taken from reference TRBV19 and TRBJ2-2, is DGGITQSPKYLFRKEGQNVTLSCEQNLNHDAMYWYRQDPGQGLRLIYYSQIVNDFQKGDIAEGYSVSREKKESFPLTVTSAQKNPTAFYLCASRYRGGGGELFFGEGSRLTVL.